This paragraph covers one T cell receptor (beta chain) sequence. Germline CDR1 is LGHDT and CDR2 is YNNKEL (reference sequence). This CDR3 comprises 16 residues. The V and J ends lost 1 base and 7 bases, in that order; junction bases with no gene match: 8. This specimen comes from a study of T cell responses to AZD1222 COVID-19 vaccine. Sequencing was performed with immunoSEQ multiplex PCR; in TCRdb, only in-frame clones are kept and a portion is missing. Its clone listing holds about 140,000 clones. This chain connects TRBV3-1 (or the pseudogene TRBV3-2) to TRBJ1-4, with 8 positions matching TRBD1. The sequencing input was peripheral blood. The receptor was isolated from an adult in good health. CDR3 nucleotide sequence: TGTGCCAGCAGCCAAGTAACCGGGACAGGAGGTGAAAAACTGTTTTTT. Protein product: CASSQVTGTGGEKLFF.